The present T cell receptor (beta chain) was sequenced within a study of regulatory and conventional T cells in RAG deficiency. Regulatory T cells were sorted from blood as CD4+ CD25-high CD127-low cells. In germline, CDR1 is SGHDT, CDR2 YYEEEE. Trimming took off 1 base at V and 6 bases at J, with 12 bases between the two ends. The CDR3 has 14 residues. Method: immunoSEQ multiplex PCR; TCRdb's copy keeps in-frame clones and lacks some. The table shows about 7,100 clones, with 91% occurring only once. The data also belong to a second study, concerning regulatory T cells. As reported in that work: Amplification used 52 TRBV primers and 13 TRBJ primers.

This chain connects TRBV5-6 to TRBJ2-3, with D possibly matching TRBD1 (5 bases). Sequencing was performed on CD127- CD25+ CD4+ Tregs sorted from blood. The origin of this receptor is a human donor in good health. The CDR3 DNA follows: TGTGCCAGCAGCTTGATGCAGGGCTTTGATACGCAGTATTTT. This sequence encodes CASSLMQGFDTQYF.